The source of this T cell receptor (beta chain) is a study of cytomegalovirus exposure and HLA in healthy donors. Whole-study findings and limits: With later analysis, a missense DCLRE1C variant became linked to TCR beta V- and J-gene trimming.

There are 16 residues in the CDR3. Unmatched junction bases numbered 12, after V lost 5 bases and J lost 6 bases. Looked up from germline, CDR1 is SGHTA and CDR2 is FQGNSA. Points on this clone: Its antigen is not known.

The PCR ran on 60 Vbeta and 13 Jbeta primers. Sequencing was performed with immunoSEQ multiplex PCR; in TCRdb, only in-frame clones are kept and a portion is missing. Of 70,000 to 90,000 clones listed, about 79% are singletons. The material sequenced was PBMCs. This TCR was recovered from a man between 65 and 80 years old in good health and CMV-seropositive. This sequence joins TRBV7-2 and TRBJ2-1, with 8 bases fitting TRBD1. CDR3 protein: CASSPYGQGRGNEQFF. CDR3 DNA sequence: TGTGCCAGCAGCCCCTACGGACAGGGTCGGGGCAATGAGCAGTTCTTC.